The rows below give T cell receptor beta chains drawn from one sample of a study of tumor-infiltrating lymphocytes in glioblastoma multiforme. TCRdb ran MiXCR on the multiplex PCR reads and lists one entry per CDR3 protein. The sample lists about 18,000 distinct CDR3 sequences, roughly 68% seen once, with about 20% in the top ten. The sequencing sample was made of peripheral blood. All receptors derive from a male donor with glioblastoma. Both conserved end residues are part of each CDR3. The D gene is left open where the match is weak. Clone size is stated in some rows and not others, as once, few, many or a class when expanded.

CDR3 protein	CDR3 DNA	clone size	D gene	CDR3 length	V gene	J gene
CASSLGEFEQYF	TGTGCCAGCAGCTTAGGTGAATTCGAGCAGTACTTC	-	-	12	TRBV7-9	TRBJ2-7
CSVDTSGSGELLF	TGCAGCGTTGATACTAGCGGCTCCGGGGAGCTGCTTTTT	-	TRBD2	13	TRBV29-1	TRBJ2-2
CASSTSSTDTRYF	TGTGCCAGTAGCACTTCGTCCACAGATACGCGATATTTT	-	-	13	TRBV11-2	TRBJ2-3
CVSSSRGEGERFF	TGTGTCAGCAGCTCAAGGGGGGAGGGTGAGCGGTTCTTC	-	-	13	TRBV11-3	TRBJ2-1
CASSAGTGSYNEQFF	TGCGCCAGCAGCGCCGGGACAGGGTCCTACAATGAGCAGTTCTTC	many	TRBD1	15	TRBV5-1	TRBJ2-1
CACTREYNEPFF	TGTGCCTGCACCCGGGAGTACAATGAGCCGTTCTTC	-	-	12	TRBV2	TRBJ2-1
CASSQEGQEKQYF	TGTGCCAGCAGCCAAGAGGGACAGGAGAAGCAGTACTTC	once	TRBD1	13	TRBV4-2	TRBJ2-7
CASSKRLGGTQYF	TGTGCCAGCAGCAAACGACTAGGTGGGACCCAGTACTTC	large	-	13	TRBV11-3	TRBJ2-5
CASSLEAGNEQFF	TGTGCCAGCAGCTTAGAGGCAGGGAATGAGCAGTTCTTC	-	-	13	TRBV11-2	TRBJ2-1
CANSLINTRIFF	TGTGCCAACAGCTTAATCAATACTCGTATCTTCTTC	-	-	12	TRBV11-2	TRBJ2-1
CASSLSTGGNTIYF	TGTGCCAGCAGTTTATCGACAGGGGGAAACACCATATATTTT	many	TRBD1	14	TRBV28	TRBJ1-3
CASSSSGDPGELFF	TGTGCCAGCAGCTCGAGCGGGGACCCCGGGGAGCTGTTTTTT	few	TRBD2	14	TRBV11-3	TRBJ2-2
CASTAGDTQYF	TGTGCCAGCACCGCTGGGGATACGCAGTATTTT	few	-	11	TRBV2	TRBJ2-3
CASSPTRASTSTDTQYF	TGCGCCAGCAGCCCGACTAGAGCTAGTACTAGCACAGATACGCAGTATTTT	-	-	17	TRBV5-1	TRBJ2-3
CASLAGQGETQYF	TGTGCCAGCTTAGCCGGACAGGGGGAGACCCAGTACTTC	-	TRBD1	13	TRBV11-2	TRBJ2-5
CASYRVNYGYTF	TGTGCCAGCTACAGGGTGAACTATGGCTACACCTTC	many	-	12	TRBV28	TRBJ1-2
CASSRSGVSELF	TGTGCCAGCAGTCGATCCGGGGTTAGCGAGCTCTTC	once	-	12	TRBV12-3/TRBV12-4	TRBJ2-4
CSAKRQADYEQYF	TGCAGTGCTAAAAGACAGGCTGACTACGAGCAGTACTTC	-	-	13	TRBV20-1	TRBJ2-7
CSASLASVYEQHF	TGCAGCGCTAGTTTGGCTAGCGTCTACGAGCAGCACTTC	-	-	13	TRBV20-1	TRBJ2-7
CASSLDGLAGINTGELFF	TGCGCCAGCAGCTTGGATGGACTAGCGGGGATCAACACCGGGGAGCTGTTTTTT	-	TRBD2	18	TRBV5-1	TRBJ2-2
CASSLVQGDIGYTF	TGTGCCAGTAGCTTAGTACAGGGGGACATCGGCTACACCTTC	-	TRBD1	14	TRBV11-2	TRBJ1-2
CSVKGTRETQYF	TGCAGTGTTAAAGGGACAAGAGAGACCCAGTACTTC	-	-	12	TRBV29-1	TRBJ2-5
CSVRTSGSLCEQYF	TGCAGCGTCAGGACTAGCGGGAGCCTCTGCGAACAGTACTTC	-	TRBD2	14	TRBV29-1	TRBJ2-7
CASSLAKIGTSGNEQFF	TGTGCCAGCAGCTTGGCCAAAATTGGGACCAGCGGAAATGAGCAGTTCTTC	-	-	17	TRBV5-4	TRBJ2-1
CASSGEVATEAFF	TGTGCCAGCAGCGGAGAGGTTGCGACTGAAGCTTTCTTT	-	-	13	TRBV11-2	TRBJ1-1
CASSPRQVNTEAFF	TGCGCCAGCAGCCCTAGACAGGTGAACACTGAAGCTTTCTTT	many	-	14	TRBV4-1	TRBJ1-1
CASRTGNYGYTF	TGTGCCAGCAGGACAGGGAACTATGGCTACACCTTC	-	TRBD1	12	TRBV12-3/TRBV12-4	TRBJ1-2
CASQRAAVVYEQYF	TGTGCCAGTCAGCGGGCCGCGGTCGTTTACGAGCAGTACTTC	few	-	14	TRBV2	TRBJ2-7
CSVEYMAGASGQFF	TGCAGCGTTGAATATATGGCGGGGGCTAGCGGGCAGTTCTTC	-	-	14	TRBV29-1	TRBJ2-1
CSARRGQETQYF	TGCAGTGCTAGACGGGGACAAGAGACCCAGTACTTC	few	-	12	TRBV20-1	TRBJ2-5
CASISGGPGANVLTF	TGTGCCAGTATTTCAGGGGGCCCAGGGGCCAACGTCCTGACTTTC	-	TRBD1	15	TRBV19	TRBJ2-6
CASKPGSGGYGCTF	TGTGCCAGCAAACCAGGGTCGGGGGGATATGGCTGCACCTTC	-	-	14	TRBV11-2	TRBJ1-2
CSARRDFNTCELFF	TGCAGCGCACGACGGGACTTTAACACCTGTGAGCTGTTTTTT	-	-	14	TRBV29-1	TRBJ2-2
CASSLLRAYEQYF	TGTGCCAGCAGTTTATTGAGGGCCTACGAGCAGTACTTC	few	-	13	TRBV28	TRBJ2-7
CASQLGSSGNTIYF	TGTGCCAGCCAGCTGGGGAGCTCTGGAAATACCATATATTTT	-	-	14	TRBV5-4	TRBJ1-3
CASSFYIGGRNTGELFF	TGTGCCAGCAGCTTTTATATTGGGGGACGGAACACCGGAGAGCTGTTTTTT	once	-	17	TRBV11-2	TRBJ2-2
CSAPPGLAGGPDTQYF	TGCAGTGCTCCTCCGGGACTAGCGGGGGGGCCTGATACGCAGTATTTT	-	TRBD2	16	TRBV20-1	TRBJ2-3
CSVEAAREETLYF	TGTAGCGTTGAAGCTGCCAGGGAAGAGACCCTGTACTTC	-	-	13	TRBV29-1	TRBJ2-5
CSATGRYNEQFF	TGCAGTGCAACAGGGAGATACAATGAGCAGTTCTTC	once	-	12	TRBV20-1	TRBJ2-1
CSAPTGGVQYF	TGCAGTGCGCCGACAGGGGGCGTGCAGTATTTT	-	TRBD1	11	TRBV20-1	TRBJ2-3
CSVRRDNKNIQYF	TGCAGCGTTCGTCGGGACAACAAAAACATTCAGTACTTC	many	-	13	TRBV29-1	TRBJ2-4
CSAERGAGQPHHF	TGCAGCGCTGAGAGAGGGGCCGGTCAGCCCCATCATTTT	-	-	13	TRBV29-1	TRBJ1-5
CSASAGRETEAFF	TGCAGTGCTAGTGCAGGGCGGGAGACTGAGGCTTTCTTT	-	-	13	TRBV20-1	TRBJ1-1
CASSLGENSPLHF	TGTGCCAGCAGCTTAGGGGAGAATTCACCCCTCCACTTT	-	-	13	TRBV11-2	TRBJ1-6
CASSRDRGKVSNEQFF	TGTGCCAGCAGCCGCGACAGAGGGAAGGTCAGCAATGAACAGTTCTTC	-	-	16	TRBV11-2	TRBJ2-1
CASSSRLNTGELFF	TGTGCCAGCAGTTCTCGACTCAACACCGGGGAGCTGTTTTTC	-	-	14	TRBV6-2/TRBV6-3	TRBJ2-2
CASSSLAGKQETQYF	TGCGCCAGCAGCTCGTTAGCGGGAAAACAAGAGACCCAGTACTTC	few	TRBD2	15	TRBV5-1	TRBJ2-5
CASSLTSGGPGELFF	TGTGCCAGCAGTTTGACTAGCGGAGGACCCGGGGAGCTGTTTTTT	-	TRBD2	15	TRBV6-2/TRBV6-3	TRBJ2-2
CASSLTGTGQETQCF	TGTGCCAGCAGTCTCACCGGGACAGGGCAAGAGACCCAGTGCTTC	-	TRBD1	15	TRBV28	TRBJ2-5